One TCR beta chain is described in this entry. The sample is drawn from a study of shared clonotypes between healthy human individuals. For every subset, genomic DNA was evenly distributed across several immunoSEQ plates. TCRdb's table, derived via immunoSEQ multiplex PCR, lists solely in-frame clones and lacks some. The sample contains about 2 million clones, about 95% of which appear only once. Naive CD8 cells lacked CD45RO and underwent positive selection for CCR7, leaving out terminally differentiated effector memory CD45RA+ cells. Adult Caucasians living in Nashville, Tennessee made up all of the donors. Specimen: naive CD8+ T cells sorted from blood. The origin of this receptor is a man aged 18 to 29 in good health.

The CDR3 DNA is TGTGCCAGCAGCCTACAATCTAACTACGAGCAGTACTTC. This sequence encodes CASSLQSNYEQYF. This chain links TRBV11-2 with TRBJ2-7; D gene unclear. This CDR3 has 13 residues. V was shortened by 5 bases and J by 3 bases, with 11 bases between the two germline ends. The germline CDR1 and CDR2 sequences are SGHAT and FQNNGV.